Following are 22 T cell receptor beta chains from one sample sequenced in a study of blood T cells in healthy people across ages. Then a second PCR, running about 7 to 11 cycles, was carried out with a sample-barcoded 5' primer and a J-beta primer mix. TCRdb re-analysed the 5' RACE reads in MiXCR, keeping a single row per CDR3 protein. The data show around 1.1 million distinct CDR3 sequences, roughly two fifths seen once. The sample comprised blood. These receptors were obtained from a man in his late teens or twenties in good health.

This clonotype was found a few times. This sequence joins TRBV7-9 and TRBJ2-5; TRBD1 matches 8 bases. Germline CDR1 reads SEHNR; CDR2 reads FQNEAQ (reference sequence). After removal of 2 bases from V and 1 base from J, the junction contained 6 bases not matched to a gene. The CDR3 has 16 amino acids. DNA for the CDR3: TGTGCCAGCAGCTTACCCGGGACAGGTAGCCAAGAGACCCAGTACTTC. This encodes CASSLPGTGSQETQYF.

The rearrangement uses TRBV20-1 and TRBJ1-1; TRBD1 aligns across 7 bases. CDR3 size: 14 residues. Germline V gives CDR1 DFQATT, CDR2 SNEGSKA (reference sequence). V shed 6 bases and J 5 bases; nucleotides not matched to a gene: 12. The CDR3 sequence is CSAGDDRVGTEAFF. The CDR3 coding sequence is TGCAGTGCGGGAGACGACAGGGTTGGAACTGAAGCTTTCTTT.

The J gene is TRBJ2-1, the V gene TRBV7-2, with a possible D match to TRBD2 (5 bases). The CDR3 consists of 14 residues. V lost 3 bases and J 5 bases, leaving 11 bases between the germline ends. Per germline, CDR1 SGHTA and CDR2 FQGNSA. As DNA, the CDR3 is TGTGCCAGCAGCTTCCGCCGGGAACACAATGAGCAGTTCTTC. It is translated as CASSFRREHNEQFF.

This chain connects TRBV20-1 to TRBJ1-4; TRBD1 is a possible D gene (5 bases). Germline CDR1 reads DFQATT; CDR2 reads SNEGSKA (reference sequence). The CDR3 extends over 15 amino acids. Deletions cut 1 base from V and 3 bases from J, with 12 bases between. CDR3 loop: CSARVTVSSNEKLFF. The CDR3 nucleotides read TGCAGTGCTAGAGTGACAGTTTCATCTAATGAAAAACTGTTTTTT.

This clonotype was found a few times. The chain couples TRBV25-1 to TRBJ2-5; a possible D gene is TRBD2 (5 bases). The CDR3 runs 13 residues. Trimming stripped 3 bases from V and 11 bases from J, with 16 bases between. Germline CDR1 MGHDK, CDR2 SYGVNS. The CDR3 region is CASSDRGFNEQYF. The CDR3 region has the DNA TGTGCCAGCAGTGATCGCGGGTTCAATGAGCAGTACTTC.

The chain has TRBV7-2 and TRBJ2-5; TRBD2 matches at 7 bases. There are 17 residues in the CDR3. Germline V gene lookup returns CDR1 SGHTA and CDR2 FQGNSA. V trimming: 1 base; J trimming: 5 bases; junction bases outside the gene matches: 13. The CDR3 is CASSLDPGRAGFETQYF. The CDR3, as DNA: TGTGCCAGCAGCTTAGATCCGGGACGAGCGGGGTTTGAGACCCAGTACTTC.

This chain joins TRBV6-2 or TRBV6-3 and TRBJ2-1; 10 positions agree with TRBD2. V lost 2 bases and J lost 7; bases outside the gene matches: 8. Germline CDR1 MNHEY, CDR2 SVGEGT. CDR3 length equals 16 residues. The CDR3: CASSYGSAGGPNEQFF. Here the CDR3 DNA reads TGTGCCAGCAGTTACGGATCAGCGGGGGGGCCAAATGAGCAGTTCTTC.

The chain uses TRBV10-3 and TRBJ1-2; 7 bases map to TRBD1. This CDR3 is 14 amino acids long. V was pared by 0 bases and J by 6 bases, with 4 bases of the junction left unmatched. Per germline, CDR1 ENHRY and CDR2 SYGVKD. The CDR3 region has the DNA TGTGCCATCAGTGAGTCTTTGACAGGGAATGGCTACACCTTC. Translation: CAISESLTGNGYTF.

This clonotype came up a few times. The chain links TRBV11-1 to TRBJ2-1; 11 bases match TRBD2. V lost 6 bases and J lost 9; bases outside the gene matches: 13. Germline loops: CDR1 SGHAT, CDR2 FQDESV (reference sequence). The CDR3 is 16 amino acids. The CDR3 reads CASRKNSGGADGEQFF. In DNA, the CDR3 is TGTGCCAGCAGAAAAAATAGCGGGGGGGCTGATGGTGAGCAGTTCTTC.

V gene TRBV7-2 combines with J gene TRBJ2-1; 7 nucleotides agree with TRBD1. TRBJ2-7 matches the DNA end more closely, so the J call is doubtful. This CDR3 has 14 amino acids. In germline, CDR1 is SGHTA, CDR2 FQGNSA. DNA of the CDR3: TGTGCCAGCAGCTTTCAAGGGGGCTTCAATGAGCAGTACTTC. Residues: CASSFQGGFNEQYF.

This clonotype was detected many times. This sequence joins TRBV4-2 and TRBJ2-7; D unclear. This CDR3 has 11 residues. CDR1 is LGHNA, CDR2 YNFKEQ, per germline. With 1 base removed from V and 6 bases from J, the gap between germline ends came to 4 bases. As DNA, the CDR3 is TGTGCCAGCAGCCAAGGGCGCGAGCAGTACTTC. It encodes CASSQGREQYF.

J is TRBJ2-3 and V is TRBV7-9; D not certain. This CDR3 is built from 14 residues. Germline-derived CDR1 and CDR2 are SEHNR and FQNEAQ (reference sequence). With 1 base removed from V and 1 base from J, the gap between germline ends came to 6 bases. The CDR3, as DNA: TGTGCCAGCAGCTTAGTAGCCCGCACAGATACGCAGTATTTT. It is translated as CASSLVARTDTQYF.

The chain uses TRBV20-1 and TRBJ1-1; 7 bases are shared with TRBD1. This CDR3 region has 13 residues. In germline, CDR1 is DFQATT, CDR2 SNEGSKA (reference sequence). The CDR3 reads CSAHTTGATEAFF. The CDR3 nucleotides are TGCAGCGCACATACAACAGGGGCCACTGAAGCTTTCTTT.

CDR3 nucleotide sequence: TGTGCCAGCAGTAAAAGCGGACTAGCGGGGAATGAGCAGTACTTC. Its translation is CASSKSGLAGNEQYF. The chain employs TRBV2 and TRBJ2-1, with 12 positions matching TRBD2. The end of the DNA fits TRBJ2-7 better, so the J call may be wrong. The CDR3 consists of 15 residues. CDR1 and CDR2 (germline): SNHLY, FYNNEI.

V usage is TRBV9 and J usage is TRBJ1-2; D is perhaps TRBD1 (6 bases). The CDR3 extends over 13 amino acids. V was clipped by 4 bases and J by 3 bases, with 10 bases between them. The germline CDR1 and CDR2 sequences are SGDLS and YYNGEE. CDR3 bases: TGTGCCAGCAGCCACAGGGATCACTATGGCTACACCTTC. Its protein is CASSHRDHYGYTF.

V usage is TRBV12-3 or TRBV12-4 and J usage is TRBJ2-1; 13 bases match TRBD2. The CDR3 consists of 17 residues. Trimming at V came to 2 bases and at J to 7 bases, leaving 8 bases not matched to a gene. The CDR3 DNA is TGTGCCAGCAGTTTAAGTAGGCAGGGACTAGCGGGAAATGAGCAGTTCTTC. It encodes CASSLSRQGLAGNEQFF.

The J gene is TRBJ1-6, the V gene TRBV27; D might be TRBD1 (5 bases). CDR3 size: 15 residues. V lost 10 bases and J 6 bases, leaving 19 bases between the germline ends. Germline CDR1 reads MNHEY; CDR2 reads SMNVEV (reference sequence). The CDR3 spells CATAGGQGLNSPLHF. The CDR3 nucleotides are TGTGCCACAGCGGGAGGACAAGGTCTTAATTCACCCCTCCACTTT.

This clonotype has a handful of counts. This rearrangement joins TRBV6-2 or TRBV6-3 to TRBJ2-1; tentative D call: TRBD2 (5 bases). CDR1 is MNHEY, CDR2 SVGEGT, per germline. This CDR3 spans 14 amino acids. Trimming took 0 bases from V and 9 from J, leaving 12 bases between them. The DNA for the CDR3 is TGTGCCAGCAGTTACTCGCCGGGGTGGCGTGAGCAGTTCTTC. This gives the protein CASSYSPGWREQFF.

The gene calls are TRBV20-1 and TRBJ2-5; D is tentatively TRBD1 or TRBD2 (5 bases each). The CDR3 contains 13 residues. CDR1 is DFQATT, CDR2 SNEGSKA, per germline (reference sequence). V lost 4 bases and J lost 4, with 13 bases in between. DNA of the CDR3: TGCAGTGCTATGGGGGACGGCGGAGAGACCCAGTACTTC. This encodes CSAMGDGGETQYF.

About this clonotype: Its ends do not fully match the called genes, so a read error is possible. The rearrangement links TRBV7-7 to TRBJ2-3; the match to TRBD1 covers 7 bases. The length of the CDR3 is 13 residues. The germline V gene has CDR1 SSHAT and CDR2 FNYEAQ (reference sequence). The CDR3 region has the DNA TGTGCTAGCAGCCCTAAGACAGGGGATACGCAGTATTTT. Residues: CASSPKTGDTQYF.

On this clonotype: One end of the junction does not line up with germline, which may come from a read error. V and J are TRBV7-9 and TRBJ1-2; D unclear. CDR3 length: 15 residues. Germline CDR1 is SEHNR and CDR2 is FQNEAQ (reference sequence). CDR3 amino acids: CTSSGRELVLGGYTF. DNA for the CDR3: TGTACCAGCAGCGGTAGAGAGTTGGTTTTGGGCGGCTACACCTTC.

This chain uses TRBV3-1 with TRBJ2-7; D is perhaps TRBD1 (5 bases). The J call may not be correct, given that the DNA end is closer to TRBJ2-5. The CDR3 runs to 13 residues. Germline CDR1 LGHDT, CDR2 YNNKEL (reference sequence). CDR3 DNA sequence: TGTGCCAGCAGCCAAGGGGGCGGAAAGACCCAGTACTTC. Its translation: CASSQGGGKTQYF.